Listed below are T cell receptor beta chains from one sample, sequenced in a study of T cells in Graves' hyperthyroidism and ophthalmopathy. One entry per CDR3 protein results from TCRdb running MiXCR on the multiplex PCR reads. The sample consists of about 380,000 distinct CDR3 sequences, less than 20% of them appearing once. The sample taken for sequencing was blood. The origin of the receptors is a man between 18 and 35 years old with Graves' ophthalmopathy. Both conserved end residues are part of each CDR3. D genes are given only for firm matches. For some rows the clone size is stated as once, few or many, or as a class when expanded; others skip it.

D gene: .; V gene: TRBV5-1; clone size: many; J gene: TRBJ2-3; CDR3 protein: CASSLLGLDTDTQYF; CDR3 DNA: TGCGCCAGCAGCTTGTTGGGACTTGACACAGATACGCAGTATTTT
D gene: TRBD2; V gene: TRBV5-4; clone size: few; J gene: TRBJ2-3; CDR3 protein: CASSSRAGGPDTQYF; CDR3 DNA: TGTGCCAGCAGCTCACGAGCGGGGGGGCCAGATACGCAGTATTTT
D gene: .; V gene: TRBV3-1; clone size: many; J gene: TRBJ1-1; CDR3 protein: CASSHPTRNTEAFF; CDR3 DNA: TGTGCCAGCAGCCACCCGACGAGGAACACTGAAGCTTTCTTT
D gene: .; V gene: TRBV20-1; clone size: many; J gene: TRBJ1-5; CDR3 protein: CSARAQSSNQPQHF; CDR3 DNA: TGCAGTGCTAGAGCGCAGAGTAGCAATCAGCCCCAGCATTTT
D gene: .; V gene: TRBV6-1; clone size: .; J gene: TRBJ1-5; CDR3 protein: CASIPVRSSYSNQPQHF; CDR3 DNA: TGTGCCAGCATTCCGGTGAGGAGTTCTTATAGCAATCAGCCCCAGCATTTT
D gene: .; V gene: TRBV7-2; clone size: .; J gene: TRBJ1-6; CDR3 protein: CASSQDGRYTYNSPLHF; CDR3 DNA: TGTGCCAGCAGCCAAGACGGGAGGTATACTTATAATTCACCCCTCCACTTT
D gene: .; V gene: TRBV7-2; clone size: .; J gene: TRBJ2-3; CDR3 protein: CASSSAGGADTQYF; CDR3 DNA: TGTGCCAGCAGCTCCGCAGGGGGGGCAGATACGCAGTATTTT
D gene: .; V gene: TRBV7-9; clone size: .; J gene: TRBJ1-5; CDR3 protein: CASSSTSDQPQHF; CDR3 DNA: TGTGCCAGCAGCTCCACTTCCGATCAGCCCCAGCATTTT
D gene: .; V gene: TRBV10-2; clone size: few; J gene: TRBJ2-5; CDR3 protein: CASRNTQGGETQYF; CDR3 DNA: TGCGCCAGCAGGAACACACAGGGAGGGGAGACCCAGTACTTC
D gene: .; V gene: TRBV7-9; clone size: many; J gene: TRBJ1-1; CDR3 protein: CASSFRGGSEAFF; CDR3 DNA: TGTGCCAGCAGCTTCAGGGGTGGGTCTGAAGCTTTCTTT
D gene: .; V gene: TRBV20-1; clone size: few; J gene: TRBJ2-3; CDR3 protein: CSAGTASTDTQYF; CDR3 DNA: TGCAGTGCCGGGACGGCTAGCACAGATACGCAGTATTTT
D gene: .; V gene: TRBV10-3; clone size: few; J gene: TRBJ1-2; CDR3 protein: CAISPDTPGGYTF; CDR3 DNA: TGTGCCATCAGCCCGGACACCCCTGGTGGCTACACCTTC
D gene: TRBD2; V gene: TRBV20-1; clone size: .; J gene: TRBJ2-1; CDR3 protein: CSATAGGGSGNEQFF; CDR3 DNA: TGCAGTGCTACGGCCGGCGGGGGTTCAGGCAATGAGCAGTTCTTC
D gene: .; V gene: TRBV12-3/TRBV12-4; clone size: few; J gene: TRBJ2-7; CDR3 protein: CASSLTGQYF; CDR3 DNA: TGTGCCAGCAGTTTGACAGGGCAGTACTTC
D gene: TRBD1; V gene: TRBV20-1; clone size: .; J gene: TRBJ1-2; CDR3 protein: CSARVRTGAGYTF; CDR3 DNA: TGCAGTGCTAGAGTAAGGACAGGGGCCGGCTACACCTTC
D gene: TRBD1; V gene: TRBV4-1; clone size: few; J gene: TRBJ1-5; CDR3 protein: CASSQDEWDRYGPGNQPQHF; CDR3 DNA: TGCGCCAGCAGCCAAGACGAATGGGACAGATATGGGCCTGGCAATCAGCCCCAGCATTTT
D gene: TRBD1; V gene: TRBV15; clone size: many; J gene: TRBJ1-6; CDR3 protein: CATSRDEGASSSPLHF; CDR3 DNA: TGTGCCACCAGCAGGGATGAGGGGGCTTCAAGTTCACCCCTCCACTTT
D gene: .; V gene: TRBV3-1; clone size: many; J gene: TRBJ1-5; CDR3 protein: CASSQDQGNQPQHF; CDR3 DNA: TGTGCCAGCAGCCAAGACCAAGGCAATCAGCCCCAGCATTTT
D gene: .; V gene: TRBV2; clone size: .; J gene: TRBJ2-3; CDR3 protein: CASKRMDYPTQYF; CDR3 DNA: TGTGCCAGCAAAAGGATGGACTACCCAACGCAGTATTTT
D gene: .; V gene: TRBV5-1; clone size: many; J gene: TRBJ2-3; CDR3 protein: CASSLGDRISTDTQYF; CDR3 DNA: TGCGCCAGCAGCTTGGGAGACAGGATTAGCACAGATACGCAGTATTTT
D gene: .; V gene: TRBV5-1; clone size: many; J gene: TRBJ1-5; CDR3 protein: CASSPRPEANQPQHF; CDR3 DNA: TGCGCCAGCAGCCCCCGGCCTGAGGCAAATCAGCCCCAGCATTTT
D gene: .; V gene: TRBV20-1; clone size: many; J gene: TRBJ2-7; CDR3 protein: CSARDPGVGEQYF; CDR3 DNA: TGCAGTGCTAGAGATCCGGGGGTCGGTGAGCAGTACTTC
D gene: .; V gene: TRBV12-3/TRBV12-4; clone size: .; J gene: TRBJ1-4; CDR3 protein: CASKGPGEKLFF; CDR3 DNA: TGTGCCAGCAAGGGGCCGGGGGAAAAACTGTTTTTT
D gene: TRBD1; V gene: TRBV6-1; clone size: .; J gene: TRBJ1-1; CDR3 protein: CASSPTGGANTEAFF; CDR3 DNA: TGTGCCAGCAGTCCTACAGGGGGTGCGAACACTGAAGCTTTCTTT
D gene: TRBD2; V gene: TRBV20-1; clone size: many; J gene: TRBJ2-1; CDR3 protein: CSALTSGVVQFF; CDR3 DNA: TGCAGTGCGCTGACTAGCGGGGTAGTGCAGTTCTTC
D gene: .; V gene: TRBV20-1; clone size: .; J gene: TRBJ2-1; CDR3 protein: CSARLWGENEQFF; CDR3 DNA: TGCAGTGCTAGGTTGTGGGGGGAGAATGAGCAGTTCTTC
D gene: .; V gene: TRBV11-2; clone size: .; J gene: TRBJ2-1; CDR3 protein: CASSLVGADEQFF; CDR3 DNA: TGTGCCAGCAGCTTGGTAGGGGCCGATGAGCAGTTCTTC
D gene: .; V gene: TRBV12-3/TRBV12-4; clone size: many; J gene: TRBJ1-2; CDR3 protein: CASSLDIYGYTF; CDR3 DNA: TGTGCCAGCAGCCTTGACATCTATGGCTACACCTTC
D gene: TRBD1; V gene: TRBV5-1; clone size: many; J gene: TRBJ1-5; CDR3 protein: CASSLEGGTGVQPQHF; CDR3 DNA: TGCGCCAGCAGCTTGGAGGGCGGGACAGGGGTGCAGCCCCAGCATTTT
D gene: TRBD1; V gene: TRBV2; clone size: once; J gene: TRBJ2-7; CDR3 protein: CASGPGTGYYEQYF; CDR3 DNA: TGTGCCAGCGGACCCGGGACAGGGTACTACGAGCAGTACTTC
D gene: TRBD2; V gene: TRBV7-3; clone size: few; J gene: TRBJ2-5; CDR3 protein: CASSGGSGGETQYF; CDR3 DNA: TGTGCCAGCAGCGGGGGGAGCGGGGGAGAGACCCAGTACTTC
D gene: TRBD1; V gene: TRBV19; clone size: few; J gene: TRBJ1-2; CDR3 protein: CAGTGGTGGYTF; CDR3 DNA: TGTGCCGGAACAGGGGGAACGGGTGGCTACACCTTC
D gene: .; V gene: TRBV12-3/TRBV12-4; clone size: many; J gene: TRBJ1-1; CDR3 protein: CASTPRIWAEAFF; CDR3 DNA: TGTGCCAGCACCCCCCGCATATGGGCTGAAGCTTTCTTT
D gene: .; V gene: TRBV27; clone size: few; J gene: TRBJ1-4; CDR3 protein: CASSDISNEKLFF; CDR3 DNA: TGTGCCAGCAGTGACATCTCTAATGAAAAACTGTTTTTT
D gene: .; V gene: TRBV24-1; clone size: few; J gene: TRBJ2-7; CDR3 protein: CATSDGGETGKQYF; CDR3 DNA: TGTGCCACCAGTGACGGGGGTGAGACAGGGAAGCAGTACTTC
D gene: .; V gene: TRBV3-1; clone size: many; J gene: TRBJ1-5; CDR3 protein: CASSQGLVGAQPQHF; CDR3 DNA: TGTGCCAGCAGCCAAGGGCTAGTGGGAGCCCAGCCCCAGCATTTT
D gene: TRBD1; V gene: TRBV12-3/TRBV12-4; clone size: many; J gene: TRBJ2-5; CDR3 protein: CASRRKDRGETQYF; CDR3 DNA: TGTGCCAGCAGACGAAAGGACAGGGGGGAGACCCAGTACTTC
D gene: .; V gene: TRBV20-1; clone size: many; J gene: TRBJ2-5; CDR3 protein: CSATVNAETQYF; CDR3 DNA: TGCAGTGCTACTGTTAACGCGGAGACCCAGTACTTC
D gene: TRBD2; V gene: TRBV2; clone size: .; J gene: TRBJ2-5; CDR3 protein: CASRDTSGGEGTQYF; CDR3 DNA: TGTGCCAGCAGGGACACTAGCGGGGGGGAAGGTACCCAGTACTTC
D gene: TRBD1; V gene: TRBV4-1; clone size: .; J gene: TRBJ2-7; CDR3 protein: CASSPGQRDEQYF; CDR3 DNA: TGCGCCAGCAGCCCGGGACAGAGGGACGAGCAGTACTTC
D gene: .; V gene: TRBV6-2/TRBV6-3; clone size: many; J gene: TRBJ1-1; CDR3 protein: CASSPTQGFTEAFF; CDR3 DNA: TGTGCCAGCAGTCCCACCCAGGGTTTTACTGAAGCTTTCTTT
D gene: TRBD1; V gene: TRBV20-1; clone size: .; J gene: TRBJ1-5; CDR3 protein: CSAKNPTGDQPQHF; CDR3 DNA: TGCAGTGCTAAAAATCCGACAGGGGATCAGCCCCAGCATTTT
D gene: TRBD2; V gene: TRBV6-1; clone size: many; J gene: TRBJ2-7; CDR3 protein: CASRREGSYEQYF; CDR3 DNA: TGTGCCAGCAGACGGGAGGGCTCCTACGAGCAGTACTTC
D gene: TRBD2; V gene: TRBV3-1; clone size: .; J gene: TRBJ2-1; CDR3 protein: CASSQVIPGLAGFETQFF; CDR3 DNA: TGTGCCAGCAGCCAAGTCATTCCGGGACTAGCGGGGTTTGAGACCCAGTTCTTC
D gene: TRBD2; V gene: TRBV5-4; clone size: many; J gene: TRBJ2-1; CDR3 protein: CASSPHQAGAREQFF; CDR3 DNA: TGTGCCAGCAGCCCCCATCAAGCGGGGGCAAGGGAGCAGTTCTTC
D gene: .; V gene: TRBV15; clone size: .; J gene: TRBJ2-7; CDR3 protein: CATSRVEIDEQYF; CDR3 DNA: TGTGCCACCAGCAGAGTAGAGATTGACGAGCAGTACTTC
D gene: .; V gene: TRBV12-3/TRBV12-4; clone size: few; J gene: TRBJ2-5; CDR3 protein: CASSLIDRPGAQYF; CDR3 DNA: TGTGCCAGCAGTTTAATCGACCGACCCGGGGCCCAGTACTTC
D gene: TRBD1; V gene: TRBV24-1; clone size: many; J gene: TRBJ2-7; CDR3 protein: CATRQTGGDEQYF; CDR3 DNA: TGTGCCACCAGACAGACAGGGGGTGATGAGCAGTACTTC
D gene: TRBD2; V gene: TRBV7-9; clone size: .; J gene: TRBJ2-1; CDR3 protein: CAGSRDSSGGYNEQFF; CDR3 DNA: TGTGCCGGCAGTCGGGACTCTAGCGGGGGCTACAATGAGCAGTTCTTC
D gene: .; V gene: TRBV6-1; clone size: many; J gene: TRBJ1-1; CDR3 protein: CASSPTGGGATEAFF; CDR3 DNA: TGTGCCAGCAGTCCCACAGGAGGGGGGGCCACTGAAGCTTTCTTT
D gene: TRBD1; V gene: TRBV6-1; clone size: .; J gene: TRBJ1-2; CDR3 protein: CASRETGERYGYTF; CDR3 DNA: TGTGCCAGCCGGGAAACAGGGGAAAGATATGGCTACACCTTC
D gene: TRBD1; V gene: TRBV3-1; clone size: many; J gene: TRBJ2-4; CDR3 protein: CASSQERVRGAKNIQYF; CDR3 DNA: TGTGCCAGCAGCCAAGAACGTGTCAGGGGGGCCAAAAACATTCAGTACTTC
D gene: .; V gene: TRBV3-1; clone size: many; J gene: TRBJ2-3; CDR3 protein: CASSQGPSPADTQYF; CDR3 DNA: TGTGCCAGCAGCCAAGGTCCCTCCCCGGCAGATACGCAGTATTTT
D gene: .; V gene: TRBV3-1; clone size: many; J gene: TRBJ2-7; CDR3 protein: CASGREGEQYF; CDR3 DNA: TGTGCCTCCGGAAGGGAAGGCGAGCAGTACTTC
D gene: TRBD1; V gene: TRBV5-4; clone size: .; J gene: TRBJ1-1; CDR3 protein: CASSLPDRGTEAFF; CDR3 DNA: TGTGCCAGCAGCTTGCCTGACAGGGGGACTGAAGCTTTCTTT